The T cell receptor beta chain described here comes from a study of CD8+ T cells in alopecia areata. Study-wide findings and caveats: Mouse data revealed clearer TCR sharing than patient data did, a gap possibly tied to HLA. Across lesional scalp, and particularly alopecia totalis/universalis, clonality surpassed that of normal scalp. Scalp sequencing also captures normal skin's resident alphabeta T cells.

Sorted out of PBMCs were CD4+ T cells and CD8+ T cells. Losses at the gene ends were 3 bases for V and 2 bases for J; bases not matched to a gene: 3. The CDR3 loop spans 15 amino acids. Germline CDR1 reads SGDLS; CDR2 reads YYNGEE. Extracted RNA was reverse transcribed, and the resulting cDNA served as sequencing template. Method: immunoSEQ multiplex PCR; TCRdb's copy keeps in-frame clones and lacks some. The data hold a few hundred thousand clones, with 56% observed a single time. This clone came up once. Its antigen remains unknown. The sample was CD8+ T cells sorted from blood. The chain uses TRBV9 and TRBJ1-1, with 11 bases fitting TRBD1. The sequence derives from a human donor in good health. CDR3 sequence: CASSEGTGGNTEAFF. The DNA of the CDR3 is TGTGCCAGCAGCGAGGGGACAGGGGGAAACACTGAAGCTTTCTTT.